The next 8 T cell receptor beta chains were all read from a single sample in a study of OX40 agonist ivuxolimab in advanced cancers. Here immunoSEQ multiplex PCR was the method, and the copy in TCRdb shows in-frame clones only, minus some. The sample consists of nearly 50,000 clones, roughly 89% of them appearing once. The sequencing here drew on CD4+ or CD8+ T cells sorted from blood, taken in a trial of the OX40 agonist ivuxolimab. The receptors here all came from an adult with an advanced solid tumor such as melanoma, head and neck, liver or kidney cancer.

Here the CDR3 DNA reads TGTGCCAGCAGCGGGGGATCCTACGAGCAGTACTTC. This sequence encodes CASSGGSYEQYF. The chain is built from TRBV7-9 and TRBJ2-7, with D perhaps being TRBD1 or TRBD2 (5 bases each). Germline lookup yields CDR1 SEHNR and CDR2 FQNEAQ (reference sequence). The CDR3 loop spans 12 amino acids. Deletions cut 5 bases from V and 1 base from J, with 6 bases between.

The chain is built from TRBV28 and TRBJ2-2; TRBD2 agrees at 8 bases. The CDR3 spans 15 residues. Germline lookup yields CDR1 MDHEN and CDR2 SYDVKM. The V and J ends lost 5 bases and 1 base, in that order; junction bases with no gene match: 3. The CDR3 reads CASSISGMNTGELFF. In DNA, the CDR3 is TGTGCCAGCAGTATTAGCGGGATGAACACCGGGGAGCTGTTTTTT.

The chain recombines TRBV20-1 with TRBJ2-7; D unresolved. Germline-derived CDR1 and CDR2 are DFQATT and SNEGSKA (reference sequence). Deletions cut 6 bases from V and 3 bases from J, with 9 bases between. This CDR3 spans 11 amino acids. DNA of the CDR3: TGCAGTGCCACAAATGGCTACGAGCAGTACTTC. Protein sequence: CSATNGYEQYF.

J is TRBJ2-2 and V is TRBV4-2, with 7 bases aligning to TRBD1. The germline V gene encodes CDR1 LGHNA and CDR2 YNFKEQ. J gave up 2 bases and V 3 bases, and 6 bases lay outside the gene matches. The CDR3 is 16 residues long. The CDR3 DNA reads TGTGCCAGCAGCCACCCCGGACAGGAAAACACCGGGGAGCTGTTTTTT. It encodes CASSHPGQENTGELFF.

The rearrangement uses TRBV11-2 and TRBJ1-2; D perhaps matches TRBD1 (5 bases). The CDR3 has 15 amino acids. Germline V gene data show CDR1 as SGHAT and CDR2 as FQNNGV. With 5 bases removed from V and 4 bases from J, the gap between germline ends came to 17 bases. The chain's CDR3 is CASSPLQGSFYGYTF. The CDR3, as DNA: TGTGCCAGCAGCCCCCTTCAGGGATCTTTCTATGGCTACACCTTC.

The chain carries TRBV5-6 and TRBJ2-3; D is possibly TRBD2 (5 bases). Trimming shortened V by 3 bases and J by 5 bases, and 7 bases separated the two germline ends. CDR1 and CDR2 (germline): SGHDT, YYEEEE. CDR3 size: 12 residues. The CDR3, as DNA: TGTGCCAGCAGCTCTAGCTTAGATACGCAGTATTTT. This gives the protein CASSSSLDTQYF.

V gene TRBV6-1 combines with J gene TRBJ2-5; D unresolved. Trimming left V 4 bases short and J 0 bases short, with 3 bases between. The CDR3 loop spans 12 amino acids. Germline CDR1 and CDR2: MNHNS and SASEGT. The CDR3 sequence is CASSVDQETQYF. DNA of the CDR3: TGTGCCAGCAGTGTGGACCAAGAGACCCAGTACTTC.

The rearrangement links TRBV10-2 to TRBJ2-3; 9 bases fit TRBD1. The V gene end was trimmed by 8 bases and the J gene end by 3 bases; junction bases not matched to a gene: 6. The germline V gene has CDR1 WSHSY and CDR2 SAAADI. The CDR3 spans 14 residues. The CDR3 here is CASGGQGETDTQYF. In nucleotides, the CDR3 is TGCGCCAGCGGGGGACAGGGTGAGACAGATACGCAGTATTTT.